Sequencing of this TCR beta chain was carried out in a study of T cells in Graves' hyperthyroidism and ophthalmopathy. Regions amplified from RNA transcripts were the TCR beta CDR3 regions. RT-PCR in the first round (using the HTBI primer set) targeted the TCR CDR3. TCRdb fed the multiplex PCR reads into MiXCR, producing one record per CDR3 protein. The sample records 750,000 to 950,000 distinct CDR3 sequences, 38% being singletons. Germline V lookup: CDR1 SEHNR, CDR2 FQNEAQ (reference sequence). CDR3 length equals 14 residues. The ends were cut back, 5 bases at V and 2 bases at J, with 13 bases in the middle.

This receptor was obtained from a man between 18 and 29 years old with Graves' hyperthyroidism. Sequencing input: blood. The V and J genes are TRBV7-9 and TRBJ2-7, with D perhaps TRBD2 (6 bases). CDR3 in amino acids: CASSQDAGTYEQYF. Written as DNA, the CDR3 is TGTGCCAGCAGCCAAGATGCGGGAACCTACGAGCAGTACTTC.